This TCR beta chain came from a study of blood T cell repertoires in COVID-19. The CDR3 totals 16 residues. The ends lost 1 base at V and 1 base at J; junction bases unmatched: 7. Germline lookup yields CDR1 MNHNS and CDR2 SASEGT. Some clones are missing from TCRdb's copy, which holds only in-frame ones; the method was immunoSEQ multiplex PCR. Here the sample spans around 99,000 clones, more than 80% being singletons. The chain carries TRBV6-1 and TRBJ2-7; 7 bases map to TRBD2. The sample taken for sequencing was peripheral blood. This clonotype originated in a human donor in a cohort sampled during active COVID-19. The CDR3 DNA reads TGTGCCAGCAGTGAAGGTCTCCTAGCGGCGTCCTACGAGCAGTACTTC. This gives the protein CASSEGLLAASYEQYF.